These T cell receptor beta chains were read from a single sample in a study of identical twins. TCRdb recomputed calls from the 5' RACE reads with MiXCR, one row per CDR3 protein. The sample holds about 220,000 distinct CDR3 sequences, 6.5% to 8% seen once. These data also formed part of another study, on T cells expressing NK-cell markers.

Sequenced: CD8+ T cells sorted from blood. The source is a young woman in good health. Each CDR3 is given with its conserved first and last residue. D genes are given only for firm matches. Rows give clone size only sometimes, using once, few, many, or a class for an expanded clone.

cdr3_aa: CSARGGTAEKLFF; cdr3_nt: TGCAGTGCTAGAGGGGGGACCGCGGAAAAACTGTTTTTT; j_call: TRBJ1-4; clone_size: many; v_call: TRBV20-1; d_call: NA
cdr3_aa: CASRLGGHEQYF; cdr3_nt: TGTGCCAGCAGGCTGGGGGGTCACGAGCAGTACTTC; j_call: TRBJ2-7; clone_size: NA; v_call: TRBV3-1; d_call: NA
cdr3_aa: CASSGGGRNSYNEQFF; cdr3_nt: TGTGCCAGCAGTGGGGGGGGACGCAACTCCTACAATGAGCAGTTCTTC; j_call: TRBJ2-1; clone_size: few; v_call: TRBV12-3/TRBV12-4; d_call: TRBD2
cdr3_aa: CASSPIAGIYEQYF; cdr3_nt: TGTGCCAGCAGCCCAATAGCGGGGATCTACGAGCAGTACTTC; j_call: TRBJ2-7; clone_size: NA; v_call: TRBV3-1; d_call: TRBD2
cdr3_aa: CASSLGQGAGYIQYF; cdr3_nt: TGTGCCAGCAGCTTAGGACAGGGGGCTGGATACATTCAGTACTTC; j_call: TRBJ2-4; clone_size: NA; v_call: TRBV7-8; d_call: TRBD1
cdr3_aa: CSARDGTSAEETQYF; cdr3_nt: TGCAGTGCTAGAGACGGGACTAGCGCCGAAGAGACCCAGTACTTC; j_call: TRBJ2-5; clone_size: few; v_call: TRBV20-1; d_call: TRBD2
cdr3_aa: CASIPKTGAPSSDEQFF; cdr3_nt: TGTGCCAGCATTCCTAAGACAGGGGCTCCCTCGTCCGATGAGCAGTTCTTC; j_call: TRBJ2-1; clone_size: few; v_call: TRBV6-1; d_call: TRBD1
cdr3_aa: CASSSGAGGAYEQYF; cdr3_nt: TGTGCCAGCAGTTCCGGGGCGGGGGGAGCCTACGAGCAGTACTTC; j_call: TRBJ2-7; clone_size: many; v_call: TRBV12-3/TRBV12-4; d_call: TRBD2
cdr3_aa: CASSIPSSELGTQYF; cdr3_nt: TGTGCCAGCAGCATTCCCTCTAGCGAACTCGGGACCCAGTACTTC; j_call: TRBJ2-5; clone_size: NA; v_call: TRBV7-2; d_call: NA
cdr3_aa: CASSQDLTSGGLTDTQYF; cdr3_nt: TGTGCCAGCAGCCAAGATTTGACTAGCGGGGGGCTCACAGATACGCAGTATTTT; j_call: TRBJ2-3; clone_size: few; v_call: TRBV3-1; d_call: TRBD2
cdr3_aa: CASSVGGEAYNEQFF; cdr3_nt: TGTGCCAGCAGCGTAGGGGGGGAGGCCTACAATGAGCAGTTCTTC; j_call: TRBJ2-1; clone_size: few; v_call: TRBV9; d_call: NA
cdr3_aa: CASRIGGKWTEAFF; cdr3_nt: TGTGCCAGCCGCATCGGGGGTAAGTGGACTGAAGCTTTCTTT; j_call: TRBJ1-1; clone_size: many; v_call: TRBV27; d_call: NA
cdr3_aa: CASSLGRYTEAFF; cdr3_nt: TGTGCCAGCAGCCTCGGTCGGTACACTGAAGCTTTCTTT; j_call: TRBJ1-1; clone_size: NA; v_call: TRBV13; d_call: NA
cdr3_aa: CASSEWRGPHTDTQYF; cdr3_nt: TGTGCCAGCAGTGAATGGCGGGGGCCTCACACAGATACGCAGTATTTT; j_call: TRBJ2-3; clone_size: NA; v_call: TRBV2; d_call: NA
cdr3_aa: CASGPPAAVVGYEQYF; cdr3_nt: TGTGCTAGTGGTCCCCCGGCAGCGGTAGTAGGATACGAGCAGTACTTC; j_call: TRBJ2-7; clone_size: many; v_call: TRBV12-5; d_call: NA
cdr3_aa: CAISENEREASGYF; cdr3_nt: TGTGCCATCAGTGAGAATGAGCGGGAGGCCTCGGGGTACTTC; j_call: TRBJ2-7; clone_size: many; v_call: TRBV10-3; d_call: TRBD2
cdr3_aa: CASSLWGASNQPQHF; cdr3_nt: TGTGCCAGCAGTTTATGGGGGGCGAGCAATCAGCCCCAGCATTTT; j_call: TRBJ1-5; clone_size: NA; v_call: TRBV27; d_call: NA
cdr3_aa: CAISESGPSGSTDTQYF; cdr3_nt: TGTGCCATCAGTGAGTCGGGGCCTAGCGGTAGCACAGATACGCAGTATTTT; j_call: TRBJ2-3; clone_size: many; v_call: TRBV10-3; d_call: TRBD2
cdr3_aa: CSVVLRGEAFF; cdr3_nt: TGCAGCGTTGTATTAAGGGGTGAAGCTTTCTTT; j_call: TRBJ1-1; clone_size: many; v_call: TRBV29-1; d_call: NA
cdr3_aa: CASSMELGTSGRWDEQFF; cdr3_nt: TGTGCCAGCAGCATGGAACTAGGGACTAGCGGCCGGTGGGATGAGCAGTTCTTC; j_call: TRBJ2-1; clone_size: NA; v_call: TRBV21-1; d_call: NA
cdr3_aa: CSVVGAGANYGYTF; cdr3_nt: TGCAGTGTCGTGGGGGCCGGAGCTAACTATGGCTACACCTTC; j_call: TRBJ1-2; clone_size: few; v_call: TRBV20-1; d_call: NA
cdr3_aa: CASSLLVEETQYF; cdr3_nt: TGTGCCAGCAGCCTACTAGTGGAGGAGACCCAGTACTTC; j_call: TRBJ2-5; clone_size: NA; v_call: TRBV6-2/TRBV6-3; d_call: NA
cdr3_aa: CASSQFFNEQFF; cdr3_nt: TGTGCCAGCAGCCAGTTCTTCAATGAGCAGTTCTTC; j_call: TRBJ2-1; clone_size: NA; v_call: TRBV14; d_call: NA